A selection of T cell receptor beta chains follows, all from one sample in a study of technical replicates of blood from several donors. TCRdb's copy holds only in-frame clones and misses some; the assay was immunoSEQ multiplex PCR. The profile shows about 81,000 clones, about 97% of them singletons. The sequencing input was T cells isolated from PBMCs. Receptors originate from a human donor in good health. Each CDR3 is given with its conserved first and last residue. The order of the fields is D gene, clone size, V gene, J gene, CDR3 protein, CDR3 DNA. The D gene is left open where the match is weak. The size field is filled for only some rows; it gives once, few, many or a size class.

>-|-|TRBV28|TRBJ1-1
CASSLLGAGGRSTEAFF
TGTGCCAGCAGTTTACTAGGAGCGGGGGGGCGCAGCACTGAAGCTTTCTTT
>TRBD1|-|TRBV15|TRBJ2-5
CATSRGQGLNLQETQYF
TGTGCCACCAGCAGGGGACAGGGTTTGAACTTACAAGAGACCCAGTACTTC
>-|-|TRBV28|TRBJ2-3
CASNSDSPLGDTQYF
TGTGCCAGCAATAGTGACAGCCCCTTGGGGGATACGCAGTATTTT
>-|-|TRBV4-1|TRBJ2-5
CASSLKASGTRTETQYF
TGCGCCAGCAGCCTAAAAGCATCCGGGACTCGGACGGAGACCCAGTACTTC
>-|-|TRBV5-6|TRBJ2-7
CASVVLAAPYEQYF
TGTGCCAGCGTTGTTCTGGCGGCGCCCTACGAGCAGTACTTC
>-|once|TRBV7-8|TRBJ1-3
CASSTTSVSGNTIYF
TGTGCCAGCAGTACTACCTCAGTCTCTGGAAACACCATATATTTT
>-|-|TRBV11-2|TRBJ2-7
CASSPLRGSGEQYF
TGTGCCAGCAGCCCACTTCGGGGGAGCGGGGAGCAGTACTTC
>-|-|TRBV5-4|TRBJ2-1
CASSTWGHNEQFF
TGTGCCAGCAGTACCTGGGGCCACAATGAGCAGTTCTTC
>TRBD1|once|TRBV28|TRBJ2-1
CASSSGQGGTSYNEQFF
TGTGCCAGCAGTTCCGGACAGGGGGGAACCTCCTACAATGAGCAGTTCTTC
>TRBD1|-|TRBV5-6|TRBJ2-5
CASSAAPTGDETQYF
TGTGCCAGCAGCGCCGCCCCGACAGGGGATGAGACCCAGTACTTC
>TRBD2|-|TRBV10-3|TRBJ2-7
CAISESMMGLADHYEQYF
TGTGCCATCAGTGAGTCGATGATGGGACTAGCGGACCACTACGAGCAGTACTTC
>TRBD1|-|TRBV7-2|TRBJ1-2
CASSFGTGWSTF
TGTGCCAGCAGCTTTGGGACAGGGTGGTCCACCTTC
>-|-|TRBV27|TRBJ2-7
CASRPGATLAYEQYF
TGTGCCAGCAGGCCGGGAGCTACACTAGCCTACGAGCAGTACTTC
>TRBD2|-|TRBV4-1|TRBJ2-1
CASSQDGAGEDNEQFF
TGCGCCAGCAGCCAAGATGGAGCGGGAGAGGATAATGAGCAGTTCTTC
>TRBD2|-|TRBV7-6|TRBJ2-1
CASSYLTSGRAGKSYNEQFF
TGTGCCAGCAGCTATCTGACTAGCGGGAGGGCCGGAAAGTCCTACAATGAGCAGTTCTTC
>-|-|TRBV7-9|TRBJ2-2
CASRGAATNTGELFF
TGTGCCAGCAGAGGGGCGGCGACGAACACCGGGGAGCTGTTTTTT
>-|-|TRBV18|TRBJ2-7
CASSIESGEQYF
TGTGCCAGCTCGATTGAGAGTGGCGAGCAGTACTTC
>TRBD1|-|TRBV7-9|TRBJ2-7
CASSEWTGSEQYF
TGTGCCAGCAGCGAGTGGACAGGGAGCGAGCAGTACTTC
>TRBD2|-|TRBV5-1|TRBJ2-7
CASRPEGLVPLEQYF
TGCGCCAGCAGACCCGAGGGACTAGTCCCTCTCGAGCAGTACTTC
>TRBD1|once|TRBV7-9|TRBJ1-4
CASSRSIRDRGHTNEKLFF
TGTGCCAGCAGCCGTTCAATTAGGGACAGGGGGCATACTAATGAAAAACTGTTTTTT
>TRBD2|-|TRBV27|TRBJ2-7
CASSLRGLAYEQYF
TGTGCCAGCAGTTTAAGGGGACTAGCCTACGAGCAGTACTTC
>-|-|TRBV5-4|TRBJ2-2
CASRRQFTGELFF
TGTGCCAGCAGGCGACAGTTCACCGGGGAGCTGTTTTTT
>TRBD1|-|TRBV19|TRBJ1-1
CASTLDRMNTEAFF
TGTGCCAGTACCCTGGACAGGATGAACACTGAAGCTTTCTTT
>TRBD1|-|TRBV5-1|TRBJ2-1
CASSFGRDRGVWNEQFF
TGCGCCAGCAGCTTCGGGAGAGACAGGGGTGTTTGGAATGAGCAGTTCTTC
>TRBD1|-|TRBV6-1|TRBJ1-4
CASSPGTGGTPGFF
TGTGCCAGCAGCCCCGGGACAGGGGGGACCCCGGGGTTTTTT